The 24 T cell receptor beta chains reported below all come from one sample, sequenced in a study of blood T cells in healthy people across ages. Next came a second PCR, run for about 7 to 12 cycles, which used a sample-barcoded 5' primer along with a J-beta primer mix. One entry per CDR3 protein, called by TCRdb with MiXCR from the 5' RACE reads. Of approximately 600,000 distinct CDR3 sequences listed, approximately 59% are singletons. The sequenced sample consisted of blood. These receptors were obtained from a man aged 55 to 70 in good health.

The V gene is TRBV7-2, the J gene TRBJ1-2, with D maybe TRBD1 (5 bases). V was trimmed by 6 bases and J by 6 bases, leaving 14 bases between them. Germline V lookup: CDR1 SGHTA, CDR2 FQGNSA. This CDR3 region has 13 residues. The CDR3 sequence: CASSPGNEDGYTF. In DNA form, the CDR3 reads TGTGCCAGCAGTCCAGGGAACGAAGATGGCTACACCTTC.

V and J are TRBV3-1 and TRBJ2-4, with D perhaps TRBD1 (5 bases). The CDR3 loop spans 14 amino acids. The ends were cut back, 4 bases at V and 13 bases at J, with 20 bases in the middle. Germline V gene data show CDR1 as LGHDT and CDR2 as YNNKEL (reference sequence). CDR3 sequence: CASSLRVQDNEQYF. The CDR3 DNA reads as TGTGCCAGCAGCCTCCGGGTCCAGGACAATGAGCAGTACTTC.

This clonotype was counted many times. This rearrangement joins TRBV7-2 to TRBJ2-3; D is unresolved. Germline V CDR1 and CDR2: SGHTA, FQGNSA. The CDR3 is 14 amino acids. The V and J ends lost 5 bases and 0 bases respectively, with 9 bases between them. DNA of the CDR3: TGTGCCAGCAGCCCAGTGGCTAGCACAGATACGCAGTATTTT. Protein product: CASSPVASTDTQYF.

This sequence joins TRBV24-1 and TRBJ2-3, with TRBD2 matching over 10 bases. CDR1 is KGHDR, CDR2 SFDVKD, per germline. With 3 bases clipped from V and 4 bases from J, the junction kept 3 bases outside the gene matches. The CDR3 is 15 amino acids. This CDR3 reads CATSDPGTSADTQYF. For the CDR3, the DNA is TGTGCCACCAGTGATCCTGGGACTAGCGCAGATACGCAGTATTTT.

There are many counts of this clonotype. The chain is built from TRBV2 and TRBJ1-2, with D possibly matching TRBD1 (6 bases). Germline CDR1 reads SNHLY; CDR2 reads FYNNEI. CDR3 size: 14 residues. Trimming removed 6 bases at V and 0 bases at J, with 11 bases between. The CDR3 loop reads CASSPYRANYGYTF. The CDR3 bases are TGTGCCAGCAGCCCTTACAGGGCTAACTATGGCTACACCTTC.

This chain links TRBV5-1 with TRBJ2-2; 8 bases are shared with TRBD1. Trimming removed 7 bases from V and 3 bases from J; junction bases left unmatched: 11. Germline V gives CDR1 SGHRS, CDR2 YFSETQ. The CDR3 runs 16 residues. CDR3 residues: CASGKGTGGDTGELFF. The CDR3 coding sequence is TGCGCCAGCGGCAAAGGGACAGGAGGGGACACCGGGGAGCTGTTTTTT.

The genes are TRBV20-1 and TRBJ2-5; 11 nucleotides agree with TRBD2. CDR3 length equals 15 residues. Germline CDR1 reads DFQATT; CDR2 reads SNEGSKA (reference sequence). V trimming: 1 base; J trimming: 4 bases; junction bases outside the gene matches: 5. The CDR3 region is CSARATSGGGETQYF. Written as DNA, the CDR3 is TGCAGTGCTAGAGCTACTAGCGGGGGAGGAGAGACCCAGTACTTC.

The rearrangement links TRBV5-1 to TRBJ2-5; weak D call: TRBD2 (5 bases). V lost 4 bases and J 11 bases, leaving 21 bases between the germline ends. Germline values: CDR1 SGHRS, CDR2 YFSETQ. This CDR3 contains 14 residues. In DNA form, the CDR3 reads TGCGCCAGCAGCGTGGAAATACTAGTAGATGAGCAGTACTTC. The encoded protein is CASSVEILVDEQYF.

This clonotype has only one observation. Sequence at one end of the junction differs from germline and may be a read error. V usage is TRBV28 and J usage is TRBJ2-5; maybe TRBD1 (6 bases). This CDR3 spans 15 amino acids. Germline V CDR1 and CDR2: MDHEN, SYDVKM. The CDR3 reads CASSPPGTRQETKYF. The CDR3 DNA reads TGTGCCAGCAGTCCCCCCGGGACACGACAAGAGACCAAGTACTTC. Looking up the rest from reference TRBV28 and TRBJ2-5 gives the full variable domain: DVKVTQSSRYLVKRTGEKVFLECVQDMDHENMFWYRQDPGLGLRLIYFSYDVKMKEKGDIPEGYSVSREKKERFSLILESASTNQTSMYLCASSPPGTRQETKYFGPGTRLLVL.

The genes are TRBV5-1 and TRBJ2-2, with 11 bases fitting TRBD2. This CDR3 has 16 amino acids. Germline trimming cut 5 bases from V and 2 bases from J; bases unmatched to any gene: 5. Germline values: CDR1 SGHRS, CDR2 YFSETQ. The CDR3 loop is CASRLLAGGNTGELFF. For the CDR3, the DNA is TGCGCCAGCAGACTTCTAGCGGGGGGCAACACCGGGGAGCTGTTTTTT.

This chain connects TRBV20-1 to TRBJ2-3, with D possibly TRBD2 on 6 matching bases. CDR3 size: 14 residues. Trimming left V 1 base short and J 4 bases short, with 12 bases between. Looked up from germline, CDR1 is DFQATT and CDR2 is SNEGSKA (reference sequence). The CDR3: CSARAGTAPDTQYF. The CDR3 DNA sequence: TGCAGTGCTAGAGCCGGGACTGCCCCAGATACGCAGTATTTT.

The V gene is TRBV6-6, the J gene TRBJ2-4; TRBD1 is a possible D gene (6 bases). In germline, CDR1 is MNHNY, CDR2 SVGAGI (reference sequence). Trimming took off 4 bases at V and 0 bases at J, with 13 bases between the two ends. The length of the CDR3 is 16 residues. The CDR3 bases are TGTGCCAGCAGTTTTGGCAGGGGTATAGCCAAAAACATTCAGTACTTC. Translating gives CASSFGRGIAKNIQYF.

This chain uses TRBV7-2 with TRBJ2-7; the match to TRBD2 covers 10 bases. V was pared by 4 bases and J by 5 bases, with 5 bases of the junction left unmatched. CDR1 and CDR2 from the germline V gene are SGHTA and FQGNSA. CDR3 length equals 14 residues. This CDR3 reads CASSSGTSVNEQYF. The CDR3 bases are TGTGCCAGCAGCTCCGGGACTAGCGTAAACGAGCAGTACTTC.

This chain links TRBV2 with TRBJ1-4; maybe TRBD1 (5 bases). V lost 4 bases, J lost 4 bases, and 16 bases lay in between. The CDR3 has 16 amino acids. Germline lookup yields CDR1 SNHLY and CDR2 FYNNEI. CDR3 residues: CASSGLGAGGNEKLFF. The CDR3 DNA reads as TGTGCCAGCAGTGGCCTCGGGGCGGGGGGTAATGAAAAACTGTTTTTT.

The chain has TRBV15 and TRBJ2-5; the D is unclear. Trimming pared 5 bases from V and 5 bases from J, leaving 15 bases between. The CDR3 loop spans 14 amino acids. Germline lookup yields CDR1 LNHNV and CDR2 YYDKDF (reference sequence). CDR3 DNA sequence: TGTGCCACCAGCCCTGGGCGGTTCTCGGAGACCCAGTACTTC. Protein: CATSPGRFSETQYF.

This clonotype came up once. The chain has TRBV7-8 and TRBJ1-1, with TRBD1 matching over 10 bases. The trim removed 5 bases at V and 3 bases at J, leaving 12 bases unmatched. Germline-derived CDR1 and CDR2 are SGHVS and FQNEAQ. CDR3 length: 17 residues. This CDR3 reads CASSPPPAGQGHTEAFF. CDR3 DNA: TGTGCCAGCAGCCCCCCTCCCGCGGGACAGGGGCACACTGAAGCTTTCTTT.

This rearrangement joins TRBV12-3 or TRBV12-4 to TRBJ1-3; no definite D call. The CDR3 spans 16 residues. Trimming took off 3 bases at V and 0 bases at J, with 12 bases between the two ends. This CDR3 reads CASSLRRHNSGNTIYF. The CDR3 DNA reads TGTGCCAGCAGTTTGCGGAGACACAACTCTGGAAACACCATATATTTT.

There are a few counts of this clonotype. This clone may be a read error of a much larger clone one base away. The chain has TRBV5-1 and TRBJ2-3, with a weak D call TRBD1 (6 bases). Germline CDR1 and CDR2: SGHRS and YFSETQ. Trimming cost V 4 bases and J 5 bases, with 14 bases left between them. CDR3 length: 14 amino acids. The CDR3 nucleotides read TGCGCCAGCAGCGTGGGGGCTGTTAAAGATACGCAGTATTTT. Protein product: CASSVGAVKDTQYF.

The chain recombines TRBV18 with TRBJ2-7; D gene uncertain. CDR3 length: 14 amino acids. Per germline, CDR1 KGHSH and CDR2 LQKENI. Trimming removed 2 bases at V and 5 bases at J, with 13 bases between. Here the CDR3 reads CASSPRASEDEQYF. The DNA for the CDR3 is TGTGCCAGCTCACCAAGAGCCAGTGAAGACGAGCAGTACTTC.

The V and J genes are TRBV18 and TRBJ2-6, with D unclear. Germline V gene sequence: CDR1 KGHSH, CDR2 LQKENI. Trimming shortened V by 2 bases and J by 1 base, and 6 bases separated the two germline ends. This CDR3 spans 15 amino acids. CDR3 sequence: CASSPITSGANVLTF. The CDR3 region has the DNA TGTGCCAGCTCACCAATAACTTCTGGGGCCAACGTCCTGACTTTC.

This clonotype came up a few times. This sequence joins TRBV10-3 and TRBJ2-1, with D uncertain. The ends were cut back, 3 bases at V and 0 bases at J, with 9 bases in the middle. The CDR3 extends over 15 amino acids. Germline lookup yields CDR1 ENHRY and CDR2 SYGVKD. In nucleotides, the CDR3 is TGTGCCATCAGTGATAATCCTAGCTCCTACAATGAGCAGTTCTTC. It specifies CAISDNPSSYNEQFF.

The genes are TRBV7-9 and TRBJ1-6; D remains unclear. The CDR3 sequence is 15 residues long. Trimming cost V 1 base and J 5 bases, with 9 bases left between them. Germline assignment: CDR1 SEHNR and CDR2 FQNEAQ (reference sequence). CDR3 amino acids: CASSLVTGNNSPLHF. CDR3 coding DNA: TGTGCCAGCAGCTTAGTTACGGGGAATAATTCACCCCTCCACTTT.

The rearrangement joins TRBV6-1 to TRBJ2-4, with 7 bases fitting TRBD1. Germline CDR1 reads MNHNS; CDR2 reads SASEGT. Trimming removed 6 bases from V and 0 bases from J; junction bases left unmatched: 11. This CDR3 is built from 17 residues. CDR3 protein: CASSTTGLAIAKNIQYF. DNA of the CDR3: TGTGCCAGCAGCACGACAGGGCTCGCCATAGCCAAAAACATTCAGTACTTC.

A few counts support this clonotype. This chain joins TRBV4-1 and TRBJ2-1; 8 positions agree with TRBD2. J lost 7 bases, V lost 0 bases, and 8 bases had no gene match. The germline gives CDR1 MGHRA, CDR2 YSYEKL. The CDR3 runs to 16 residues. CDR3 bases: TGCGCCAGCAGCCAAGATAAGCGGGGGCTCGGGAATGAGCAGTTCTTC. It codes for CASSQDKRGLGNEQFF.